The 9 T cell receptor beta chains in this list originate from one sample, sequenced in a study of PD-1 blockade in classical Hodgkin lymphoma. The assay was immunoSEQ multiplex PCR, and TCRdb's table has in-frame clones only and misses some. The sample lists 5,000 to 7,500 clones; around 86% were seen once. The time point was: cycle 4 day 1 (C4D1), after six to seven weeks of nivolumab. The patients all showed relapse after autologous stem cell transplantation, while their brentuximab vedotin exposure varied. Magnetic negative selection served to purify CD4+ T cells out of PBMCs that had been thawed. Sample: CD4+ T cells from blood, taken before the fourth cycle of nivolumab. The receptors originated from a human donor with classical Hodgkin lymphoma.

The rearrangement joins TRBV5-1 to TRBJ2-6; D call uncertain. Germline CDR1 is SGHRS and CDR2 is YFSETQ. Trimming pared 0 bases from V and 1 base from J, leaving 5 bases between. This CDR3 has 15 residues. CDR3 DNA sequence: TGCGCCAGCAGCTTGGACATATCTGGGGCCAACGTCCTGACTTTC. Translated, it gives CASSLDISGANVLTF.

The rearrangement links TRBV9 to TRBJ2-5, with D unresolved. This CDR3 is built from 15 residues. V was clipped by 0 bases and J by 2 bases, with 11 bases between them. CDR1 is SGDLS and CDR2 is YYNGEE in the germline V gene. The CDR3 bases are TGTGCCAGCAGCGTAGCTCTCTCCTTTCAAGAGACCCAGTACTTC. Translation gives CASSVALSFQETQYF.

This sequence joins TRBV10-1 and TRBJ1-2; D gene unclear. This CDR3 comprises 13 residues. Germline CDR1 is WNHNN and CDR2 is SYGVQD (reference sequence). V was trimmed by 3 bases and J by 6 bases, leaving 11 bases between them. The CDR3 loop is CASSEIGGDGYTF. The CDR3 nucleotides are TGCGCCAGCAGTGAAATAGGAGGCGATGGCTACACCTTC.

The chain combines TRBV5-1 with TRBJ1-2; 11 nucleotides line up with TRBD1. The CDR3 is 14 residues long. Germline V gene sequence: CDR1 SGHRS, CDR2 YFSETQ. V lost 3 bases to trimming and J lost 5 bases; unmatched junction nucleotides: 3. CDR3 in DNA: TGCGCCAGCAGCTCGGACAGGGGGCGATATGGCTACACCTTC. This codes for CASSSDRGRYGYTF. Complete variable domain (other parts from reference TRBV5-1 and TRBJ1-2): KAGVTQTPRYLIKTRGQQVTLSCSPISGHRSVSWYQQTPGQGLQFLFEYFSETQRNKGNFPGRFSGRQFSNSRSEMNVSTLELGDSALYLCASSSDRGRYGYTFGSGTRLTVV.

This clone was seen just once. The CDR3 DNA follows: TGTGCCAGCAGTGCCTCTCAGGGGGCGATGGGGACCCAGTACTTC. This encodes CASSASQGAMGTQYF. The chain joins TRBV6-1 to TRBJ2-5, with 8 bases aligning to TRBD1. This CDR3 region has 15 residues. The V gene end was trimmed by 4 bases and the J gene end by 7 bases; junction bases not matched to a gene: 11. Germline V gives CDR1 MNHNS, CDR2 SASEGT.

The chain recombines TRBV18 with TRBJ2-5; a weak D match, TRBD2 (5 bases). Germline CDR1 and CDR2: KGHSH and LQKENI. Deletions cut 6 bases from V and 1 base from J, with 9 bases between. CDR3 length equals 13 residues. DNA for the CDR3: TGTGCCAGCTCCGGGGAGATCCAAGAGACCCAGTACTTC. Protein: CASSGEIQETQYF.

The rearrangement uses TRBV25-1 and TRBJ2-5; D possibly uses TRBD1 or TRBD2 (5 bases each). The CDR3 runs to 15 residues. With 4 bases removed from V and 4 bases from J, the gap between germline ends came to 16 bases. The germline V gene has CDR1 MGHDK and CDR2 SYGVNS. CDR3 residues: CASSAEIFGGETQYF. Written as DNA, the CDR3 is TGTGCCAGCAGTGCCGAGATTTTTGGGGGAGAGACCCAGTACTTC.

This clone was counted a few times. The rearrangement links TRBV19 to TRBJ1-2; 9 bases are shared with TRBD1. Germline V CDR1 and CDR2: LNHDA, SQIVND (reference sequence). J gave up 8 bases and V 8 bases, and 6 bases lay outside the gene matches. There are 12 residues in the CDR3. CDR3 sequence reads: CASGDRARGYTF. In nucleotides, the CDR3 is TGTGCCAGTGGGGACAGGGCACGGGGCTACACCTTC.

The V and J genes are TRBV12-5 and TRBJ1-5; D perhaps matches TRBD1 (5 bases). Germline lookup yields CDR1 LGHNT and CDR2 FRNRAP. CDR3 length: 17 residues. Trimming removed 1 base at V and 3 bases at J, with 16 bases between. CDR3 region: CASGLAAMGGDNQPQHF. For the CDR3, the DNA is TGTGCTAGTGGTTTGGCCGCGATGGGAGGGGACAATCAGCCCCAGCATTTT.